The next 29 T cell receptor beta chains were all read from a single sample in a study of T cells in women clearing cervical HPV infection. TCRdb's table, derived via immunoSEQ multiplex PCR, lists solely in-frame clones and lacks some. Recorded for this sample: nearly 20,000 clones. What was sequenced was blood buffy coat. These receptors all come from a woman aged 18 to 69 with a cervical HPV16 infection that either progressed to CIN3+ or cleared (not recorded which).

About this clone: From the germline J gene comes the end of the CDR3, since the read stops 3 residues before it. V gene TRBV2 combines with J gene TRBJ2-2, with a weak D call TRBD1 (6 bases). CDR1 and CDR2 (germline): SNHLY, FYNNEI. The CDR3 loop spans 13 amino acids. Trimming cost V 5 bases and J 7 bases, with 11 bases left between them. The covered CDR3 bases are TGTGCCAGCAGTTTTCAGGGGCACGGGGAG. It yields the protein CASSFQGHGE. The CDR3 reads in full as CASSFQGHGELFF. Together with reference TRBV2 and TRBJ2-2, the CDR3 gives the full variable domain: EPEVTQTPSHQVTQMGQEVILRCVPISNHLYFYWYRQILGQKVEFLVSFYNNEISEKSEIFDDQFSVERPDGSNFTLKIRSTKLEDSAMYFCASSFQGHGELFFGEGSRLTVL.

Concerning this clone: The CDR3 is cut off 3 residues early in the read; its end comes from the germline J gene. The chain is built from TRBV30 and TRBJ1-1; D may be TRBD1 (6 bases). V was clipped by 5 bases and J by 1 base, with 14 bases between them. The CDR3 runs 14 residues. Germline V gives CDR1 GTSNPN, CDR2 SVGIG (reference sequence). The CDR3 protein is CAWEQGIGNTEAFF. The CDR3 bases that were read are TGTGCCTGGGAACAGGGTATTGGGAACACTGAA.

Worth noting for this clone: With the read ending 3 residues before the CDR3 end, the germline J gene is used to fill in that end. This chain connects TRBV2 to TRBJ2-5; perhaps TRBD2 as D (5 bases). The germline gives CDR1 SNHLY, CDR2 FYNNEI. The V end was cut by 3 bases, the J end by 5 bases, with 10 bases between. The CDR3 spans 13 residues. CDR3 bases read: TGTGCCAGCAGTGACCGGGGAAGGGAGACC. Translated, it gives CASSDRGRET. The CDR3, in full, reads CASSDRGRETQYF.

This clone ranks as medium-sized in terms of frequency. The read falls 3 residues short of the CDR3 end, and the missing part is taken from the germline J gene. The chain combines TRBV2 with TRBJ2-3; D is uncertain. The CDR3 covers 14 residues. Looked up from germline, CDR1 is SNHLY and CDR2 is FYNNEI. V was trimmed by 4 bases and J by 6 bases, leaving 14 bases between them. CDR3 sequence: CASSVARSIDTQYF. The covered CDR3 bases are TGTGCCAGCAGTGTTGCTAGATCCATTGATACG.

A note on this clone: The read gets to within 3 residues of the CDR3 end, and the germline J gene fills in the rest. The J gene is TRBJ2-7, the V gene TRBV7-8; tentative D call: TRBD1 (6 bases). The CDR3 covers 15 residues. The germline gives CDR1 SGHVS, CDR2 FQNEAQ. The V gene lost 5 bases and the J gene lost 1 base, with 15 bases spanning the gap. The chain's CDR3 is CASSPHRDTSYEQYF. CDR3 DNA, as far as it was read: TGTGCCAGCAGCCCGCACCGGGACACATCCTACGAG.

The CDR3 here is CASRESGGVYNEQFF. Incomplete CDR3 DNA: TGCGCCAGCAGGGAAAGCGGGGGCGTATACAATGAG. This chain connects TRBV5-1 to TRBJ2-1; the match to TRBD2 covers 8 bases. The read stops 3 residues short of the end of the CDR3; the missing end is completed from the germline J gene. The ends lost 5 bases at V and 4 bases at J; junction bases unmatched: 8. The CDR3 contains 15 residues. Germline assignment: CDR1 SGHRS and CDR2 YFSETQ.

A remark on this clone: The CDR3 is cut off 3 residues early in the read; its end comes from the germline J gene. V is TRBV6-4 and J is TRBJ2-3; the match to TRBD2 covers 9 bases. In germline, CDR1 is MRHNA, CDR2 SNTAGT. Unmatched junction bases numbered 2, after V lost 4 bases and J lost 3 bases. The CDR3 sequence is 14 residues long. The sequenced part of the CDR3 DNA is TGTGCCAGCAGTGCGAGCGGGGGGACAGATACG. Protein: CASSASGGTDT. The whole CDR3 reads CASSASGGTDTQYF.

With respect to this clone: The read gets to within 3 residues of the CDR3 end, and the germline J gene fills in the rest. V usage is TRBV2 and J usage is TRBJ2-5, with D tentatively TRBD2 (7 bases). V was cut by 4 bases and J by 4 bases, with 16 bases left in between. Germline V gene lookup returns CDR1 SNHLY and CDR2 FYNNEI. The CDR3 loop spans 15 amino acids. CDR3: CASSVGPGGRETQYF. Partial CDR3 DNA: TGTGCCAGCAGTGTCGGTCCCGGGGGGCGAGAGACC.

The CDR3 is CSARTGANEQFF. The part of the CDR3 DNA that was read is TGCAGTGCCAGGACAGGGGCCAATGAG. The chain has TRBV20-1 and TRBJ2-1, with TRBD1 matching over 9 bases. The read ends 3 residues early relative to the CDR3; the germline J gene fills the gap. The CDR3 has 12 amino acids. The J segment lost 6 bases and the V segment lost 6 bases, leaving 3 bases of the junction unmatched. Per germline, CDR1 DFQATT and CDR2 SNEGSKA (reference sequence).

Note on this clone: Sequencing ends 3 residues short of the CDR3 end; the germline J gene provides the rest. The chain combines TRBV18 with TRBJ1-1, with 8 bases lining up with TRBD1. The CDR3 has 15 amino acids. V trimming: 0 bases; J trimming: 4 bases; junction bases outside the gene matches: 4. Germline V lookup: CDR1 KGHSH, CDR2 LQKENI. The DNA read from the CDR3 is TGTGCCAGCTCACCACCGCAGGGGGCGAGCACTGAA. Translated, it gives CASSPPQGASTE. The CDR3 as a whole reads CASSPPQGASTEAFF.

On this clone itself: The read halts 3 residues ahead of the CDR3 end, with the missing end drawn from the germline J gene. The genes are TRBV2 and TRBJ1-1; a possible D gene is TRBD1 (6 bases). The CDR3 loop spans 11 amino acids. V shed 5 bases and J shed 7 bases, with 8 bases lying between them. Germline V gives CDR1 SNHLY, CDR2 FYNNEI. The covered CDR3 bases are TGTGCCAGCAGTCAGGGGATTGAA. The encoded protein is CASSQGIE. Given in full, the CDR3 is CASSQGIEAFF. The variable domain in full, with the rest retrieved from reference TRBV2 and TRBJ1-1, is EPEVTQTPSHQVTQMGQEVILRCVPISNHLYFYWYRQILGQKVEFLVSFYNNEISEKSEIFDDQFSVERPDGSNFTLKIRSTKLEDSAMYFCASSQGIEAFFGQGTRLTVV.

Regarding this clone: The read terminates 3 residues before the CDR3 end, so the remaining end is supplied by the germline J gene. V gene TRBV7-2 combines with J gene TRBJ2-1, with TRBD2 as a possible D gene (5 bases). With 5 bases removed from V and 3 bases from J, the gap between germline ends came to 8 bases. This CDR3 comprises 13 residues. From germline, CDR1 is SGHTA and CDR2 FQGNSA. The part of the CDR3 DNA that was read is TGTGCCAGCAGCCTTCGGGGCTACAATGAG. This gives the protein CASSLRGYNE. The full CDR3 sequence reads CASSLRGYNEQFF.

This clone is identified as medium-sized (0.01 to 0.1%) from frequency. The CDR3 goes on 3 residues after the read ends, and that part is filled in from the germline J gene. This chain joins TRBV29-1 and TRBJ2-2; D call uncertain. CDR3 size: 12 residues. The V gene's germline CDR1 is SQVTM and CDR2 ANQGSEA. This CDR3 is CSVEALGDTLFF. CDR3 DNA, as far as it was read: TGCAGCGTTGAAGCTCTGGGCGATACG.

Concerning this clone itself: The CDR3 end is not reached by the read, which stops 3 residues before it; the germline J gene fills it in. The J gene is TRBJ1-5, the V gene TRBV2, with 8 bases identical to TRBD1. Germline V CDR1 and CDR2: SNHLY, FYNNEI. CDR3 length: 15 amino acids. J lost 3 bases, V lost 5 bases, and 6 bases had no gene match. CDR3 DNA (partial): TGTGCCAGCAGTCGACAGGGGAGGGACAATCAGCCC. The encoded protein is CASSRQGRDNQP. The full-length CDR3 reads as CASSRQGRDNQPQHF.

Concerning this clone itself: Read coverage stops 3 residues before the CDR3 terminus; the germline J gene supplies the remainder. This chain connects TRBV20-1 to TRBJ2-2; 9 nucleotides agree with TRBD2. Germline assignment: CDR1 DFQATT and CDR2 SNEGSKA (reference sequence). V trimming: 3 bases; J trimming: 7 bases; junction bases outside the gene matches: 9. This CDR3 is built from 15 residues. The covered CDR3 bases are TGCAGTGCTAGTTGGGCGGGGGGGCGAATCGGGGAG. It specifies CSASWAGGRIGE. The CDR3 reads in full as CSASWAGGRIGELFF.

With regard to this clone: The CDR3 goes on 3 residues after the read ends, and that part is filled in from the germline J gene. J is TRBJ1-1 and V is TRBV2; tentative D call: TRBD1 (5 bases). The ends were cut back, 5 bases at V and 3 bases at J, with 13 bases in the middle. This CDR3 spans 14 amino acids. Germline V gives CDR1 SNHLY, CDR2 FYNNEI. The covered CDR3 bases are TGTGCCAGCAGTAATCTCGCGGGGGACACTGAA. Protein sequence: CASSNLAGDTE. The full CDR3 sequence reads CASSNLAGDTEAFF. The full variable domain, completed using reference TRBV2 and TRBJ1-1, is EPEVTQTPSHQVTQMGQEVILRCVPISNHLYFYWYRQILGQKVEFLVSFYNNEISEKSEIFDDQFSVERPDGSNFTLKIRSTKLEDSAMYFCASSNLAGDTEAFFGQGTRLTVV.

Details on this clone: The sequence runs out 3 residues before the end of the CDR3; the remainder is reconstructed from the germline J gene. V is TRBV20-1 and J is TRBJ2-1; the match to TRBD2 covers 8 bases. CDR1 and CDR2 from the germline V gene are DFQATT and SNEGSKA (reference sequence). Trimming cost V 5 bases and J 6 bases; bases outside gene matches: 6. The CDR3 spans 13 residues. CDR3 DNA, as far as it was read: TGCAGTGCTTCCGGGACTAGTATCAATGAG. It codes for CSASGTSINE. The full-length CDR3 reads as CSASGTSINEQFF.

Concerning this clone itself: The read comes to an end 3 residues before the CDR3 does, leaving the germline J gene to fill in the end. The rearrangement joins TRBV7-9 to TRBJ2-5, with unresolved D. CDR1 is SEHNR, CDR2 FQNEAQ, per germline (reference sequence). Trimming took off 1 base at V and 7 bases at J, with 4 bases between the two ends. CDR3 length: 11 amino acids. CDR3 bases read: TGTGCCAGCAGCTTAGGAGGGACC. Translated, it gives CASSLGGT. The entire CDR3 sequence reads CASSLGGTQYF.

CDR3 DNA, as far as it was read: TGTGCCAGCAGCGTAACAGGTGCTGGGGCCAACGTC. Protein product: CASSVTGAGANV. The whole CDR3 sequence is CASSVTGAGANVLTF. This chain connects TRBV7-9 to TRBJ2-6; D is perhaps TRBD1 (5 bases). With the read ending 3 residues before the CDR3 end, the germline J gene is used to fill in that end. V was trimmed by 5 bases and J by 2 bases, leaving 10 bases between them. This CDR3 comprises 15 residues. Per germline, CDR1 SEHNR and CDR2 FQNEAQ (reference sequence).

Regarding this clone: Mismatch with germline at one junction end may stem from a read error. The missing CDR3 end, 3 residues past where the read stops, is filled in from the germline J gene. V usage is TRBV7-7 and J usage is TRBJ2-1, with 7 bases matching TRBD1. The CDR3 extends over 14 amino acids. Germline V gene data show CDR1 as SSHAT and CDR2 as FNYEAQ (reference sequence). The covered CDR3 bases are TGTGCTAGCAGCGTGACAGGGCTCGGGAATGAG. This encodes CASSVTGLGNE. The full CDR3 protein is CASSVTGLGNEQFF.

In the case of this clone: The read stops 3 residues short of the end of the CDR3; the missing end is completed from the germline J gene. This chain uses TRBV20-1 with TRBJ2-1; tentatively, D is TRBD1 (5 bases). V shed 3 bases and J shed 7 bases, with 13 bases lying between them. This CDR3 has 13 residues. Per germline, CDR1 DFQATT and CDR2 SNEGSKA (reference sequence). The CDR3 bases that were read are TGCAGTGCTAGTGTGGGGCTTCGGAATGAG. This encodes CSASVGLRNE. The full CDR3 protein reads CSASVGLRNEQFF.

As concerns this clone: The read terminates 3 residues ahead of where the CDR3 ends, so the germline J gene completes it. The chain employs TRBV30 and TRBJ2-5, with TRBD1 identical over 12 bases. Germline CDR1 is GTSNPN and CDR2 is SVGIG (reference sequence). V lost 3 bases, J lost 5 bases, and 7 bases stayed unmatched. The CDR3 consists of 15 residues. Partial CDR3 DNA: TGTGCCTGGAGCGGGGGACAGGGGGCTTGGGAGACC. Translation gives CAWSGGQGAWET. The whole CDR3 protein reads CAWSGGQGAWETQYF.

As regards this clone: The read ends 3 residues before the CDR3 terminus; that terminus is restored from the germline J gene. The gene calls are TRBV20-1 and TRBJ2-3, with 9 bases lining up with TRBD2. V was pared by 5 bases and J by 7 bases, with 19 bases of the junction left unmatched. Germline V gives CDR1 DFQATT, CDR2 SNEGSKA (reference sequence). The CDR3 sequence is 17 residues long. CDR3 bases read: TGCAGTGCTCCTAGAGGGTTAAGCGGCGGGGGGGCCAATACG. This gives the protein CSAPRGLSGGGANT. The entire CDR3 is CSAPRGLSGGGANTQYF.

The CDR3 DNA, read in part, is TGTGCCTGGAGTGCCCTCGGGACAGTCTCTGGAAACACC. This encodes CAWSALGTVSGNT. The full CDR3 sequence reads CAWSALGTVSGNTIYF. The chain uses TRBV30 and TRBJ1-3, with 7 bases aligning to TRBD1. The sequenced fragment ends 3 residues before the CDR3 boundary, so the rest is inferred from the germline J gene. The germline gives CDR1 GTSNPN, CDR2 SVGIG (reference sequence). CDR3 size: 16 residues. Germline trimming cut 1 base from V and 0 bases from J; bases unmatched to any gene: 6.

Comment on this clone: The read falls 3 residues short of the CDR3 end, and the missing part is taken from the germline J gene. This chain connects TRBV20-1 to TRBJ2-3; 8 bases fit TRBD2. The junction had 11 bases not matched to a gene; V was cut back by 0 bases and J by 0 bases. The germline CDR1 and CDR2 sequences are DFQATT and SNEGSKA (reference sequence). The CDR3 is 18 amino acids. CDR3 amino acids: CSARDWRGALLSTDTQYF. The sequenced CDR3 bases are TGCAGTGCTAGAGATTGGCGGGGGGCTCTACTAAGCACAGATACG.

With respect to this clone: Read sequence stops 3 residues before the CDR3 end, and the germline J gene provides the missing end. The rearrangement joins TRBV5-1 to TRBJ2-5; 7 bases are a match to TRBD1. Per germline, CDR1 SGHRS and CDR2 YFSETQ. J lost 5 bases, V lost 0 bases, and 7 bases had no gene match. This CDR3 has 15 amino acids. The covered CDR3 bases are TGCGCCAGCAGCTTGGGCCGCAGGGGGTCGGAGACC. Its protein product is CASSLGRRGSET. The full CDR3 protein reads CASSLGRRGSETQYF.

As for this clone: The CDR3 end is not reached by the read, which stops 3 residues before it; the germline J gene fills it in. The V call is TRBV5-4, the J call TRBJ2-2; 7 bases align to TRBD1. The CDR3 runs to 14 residues. Unmatched junction bases numbered 7, after V lost 4 bases and J lost 7 bases. CDR1 and CDR2 (germline): SGHNT, YYREEE (reference sequence). The covered CDR3 bases are TGTGCCAGCAGCGTACAGGGGCAGAGCGGGGAG. As protein: CASSVQGQSGE. The complete CDR3 reads CASSVQGQSGELFF.

To note about this clone: Read data end 3 residues before the CDR3 end; the end is taken from the germline J gene. The chain employs TRBV7-3 and TRBJ1-5, with D possibly being TRBD1 (5 bases). The CDR3 length is 15 residues. V lost 4 bases to trimming and J lost 0 bases, with 10 bases between them. CDR1 and CDR2 from the germline V gene are SGHTA and FQGTGA. The CDR3 here is CASSWRRDSNQPQHF. Partial CDR3 DNA: TGTGCCAGCAGCTGGCGCAGGGATAGCAATCAGCCC.

A remark on this clone: Read data end 3 residues before the CDR3 end; the end is taken from the germline J gene. V and J are TRBV6-4 and TRBJ2-1, with D perhaps being TRBD1 or TRBD2 (5 bases each). Trimming took 6 bases from V and 7 from J, leaving 16 bases between them. The CDR3 runs to 14 residues. Germline V CDR1 and CDR2: MRHNA, SNTAGT. The part of the CDR3 DNA that was read is TGTGCCAGCAGCGAGGGGATGGGAGTAAATGAG. Residues: CASSEGMGVNE. The full-length CDR3 reads as CASSEGMGVNEQFF.